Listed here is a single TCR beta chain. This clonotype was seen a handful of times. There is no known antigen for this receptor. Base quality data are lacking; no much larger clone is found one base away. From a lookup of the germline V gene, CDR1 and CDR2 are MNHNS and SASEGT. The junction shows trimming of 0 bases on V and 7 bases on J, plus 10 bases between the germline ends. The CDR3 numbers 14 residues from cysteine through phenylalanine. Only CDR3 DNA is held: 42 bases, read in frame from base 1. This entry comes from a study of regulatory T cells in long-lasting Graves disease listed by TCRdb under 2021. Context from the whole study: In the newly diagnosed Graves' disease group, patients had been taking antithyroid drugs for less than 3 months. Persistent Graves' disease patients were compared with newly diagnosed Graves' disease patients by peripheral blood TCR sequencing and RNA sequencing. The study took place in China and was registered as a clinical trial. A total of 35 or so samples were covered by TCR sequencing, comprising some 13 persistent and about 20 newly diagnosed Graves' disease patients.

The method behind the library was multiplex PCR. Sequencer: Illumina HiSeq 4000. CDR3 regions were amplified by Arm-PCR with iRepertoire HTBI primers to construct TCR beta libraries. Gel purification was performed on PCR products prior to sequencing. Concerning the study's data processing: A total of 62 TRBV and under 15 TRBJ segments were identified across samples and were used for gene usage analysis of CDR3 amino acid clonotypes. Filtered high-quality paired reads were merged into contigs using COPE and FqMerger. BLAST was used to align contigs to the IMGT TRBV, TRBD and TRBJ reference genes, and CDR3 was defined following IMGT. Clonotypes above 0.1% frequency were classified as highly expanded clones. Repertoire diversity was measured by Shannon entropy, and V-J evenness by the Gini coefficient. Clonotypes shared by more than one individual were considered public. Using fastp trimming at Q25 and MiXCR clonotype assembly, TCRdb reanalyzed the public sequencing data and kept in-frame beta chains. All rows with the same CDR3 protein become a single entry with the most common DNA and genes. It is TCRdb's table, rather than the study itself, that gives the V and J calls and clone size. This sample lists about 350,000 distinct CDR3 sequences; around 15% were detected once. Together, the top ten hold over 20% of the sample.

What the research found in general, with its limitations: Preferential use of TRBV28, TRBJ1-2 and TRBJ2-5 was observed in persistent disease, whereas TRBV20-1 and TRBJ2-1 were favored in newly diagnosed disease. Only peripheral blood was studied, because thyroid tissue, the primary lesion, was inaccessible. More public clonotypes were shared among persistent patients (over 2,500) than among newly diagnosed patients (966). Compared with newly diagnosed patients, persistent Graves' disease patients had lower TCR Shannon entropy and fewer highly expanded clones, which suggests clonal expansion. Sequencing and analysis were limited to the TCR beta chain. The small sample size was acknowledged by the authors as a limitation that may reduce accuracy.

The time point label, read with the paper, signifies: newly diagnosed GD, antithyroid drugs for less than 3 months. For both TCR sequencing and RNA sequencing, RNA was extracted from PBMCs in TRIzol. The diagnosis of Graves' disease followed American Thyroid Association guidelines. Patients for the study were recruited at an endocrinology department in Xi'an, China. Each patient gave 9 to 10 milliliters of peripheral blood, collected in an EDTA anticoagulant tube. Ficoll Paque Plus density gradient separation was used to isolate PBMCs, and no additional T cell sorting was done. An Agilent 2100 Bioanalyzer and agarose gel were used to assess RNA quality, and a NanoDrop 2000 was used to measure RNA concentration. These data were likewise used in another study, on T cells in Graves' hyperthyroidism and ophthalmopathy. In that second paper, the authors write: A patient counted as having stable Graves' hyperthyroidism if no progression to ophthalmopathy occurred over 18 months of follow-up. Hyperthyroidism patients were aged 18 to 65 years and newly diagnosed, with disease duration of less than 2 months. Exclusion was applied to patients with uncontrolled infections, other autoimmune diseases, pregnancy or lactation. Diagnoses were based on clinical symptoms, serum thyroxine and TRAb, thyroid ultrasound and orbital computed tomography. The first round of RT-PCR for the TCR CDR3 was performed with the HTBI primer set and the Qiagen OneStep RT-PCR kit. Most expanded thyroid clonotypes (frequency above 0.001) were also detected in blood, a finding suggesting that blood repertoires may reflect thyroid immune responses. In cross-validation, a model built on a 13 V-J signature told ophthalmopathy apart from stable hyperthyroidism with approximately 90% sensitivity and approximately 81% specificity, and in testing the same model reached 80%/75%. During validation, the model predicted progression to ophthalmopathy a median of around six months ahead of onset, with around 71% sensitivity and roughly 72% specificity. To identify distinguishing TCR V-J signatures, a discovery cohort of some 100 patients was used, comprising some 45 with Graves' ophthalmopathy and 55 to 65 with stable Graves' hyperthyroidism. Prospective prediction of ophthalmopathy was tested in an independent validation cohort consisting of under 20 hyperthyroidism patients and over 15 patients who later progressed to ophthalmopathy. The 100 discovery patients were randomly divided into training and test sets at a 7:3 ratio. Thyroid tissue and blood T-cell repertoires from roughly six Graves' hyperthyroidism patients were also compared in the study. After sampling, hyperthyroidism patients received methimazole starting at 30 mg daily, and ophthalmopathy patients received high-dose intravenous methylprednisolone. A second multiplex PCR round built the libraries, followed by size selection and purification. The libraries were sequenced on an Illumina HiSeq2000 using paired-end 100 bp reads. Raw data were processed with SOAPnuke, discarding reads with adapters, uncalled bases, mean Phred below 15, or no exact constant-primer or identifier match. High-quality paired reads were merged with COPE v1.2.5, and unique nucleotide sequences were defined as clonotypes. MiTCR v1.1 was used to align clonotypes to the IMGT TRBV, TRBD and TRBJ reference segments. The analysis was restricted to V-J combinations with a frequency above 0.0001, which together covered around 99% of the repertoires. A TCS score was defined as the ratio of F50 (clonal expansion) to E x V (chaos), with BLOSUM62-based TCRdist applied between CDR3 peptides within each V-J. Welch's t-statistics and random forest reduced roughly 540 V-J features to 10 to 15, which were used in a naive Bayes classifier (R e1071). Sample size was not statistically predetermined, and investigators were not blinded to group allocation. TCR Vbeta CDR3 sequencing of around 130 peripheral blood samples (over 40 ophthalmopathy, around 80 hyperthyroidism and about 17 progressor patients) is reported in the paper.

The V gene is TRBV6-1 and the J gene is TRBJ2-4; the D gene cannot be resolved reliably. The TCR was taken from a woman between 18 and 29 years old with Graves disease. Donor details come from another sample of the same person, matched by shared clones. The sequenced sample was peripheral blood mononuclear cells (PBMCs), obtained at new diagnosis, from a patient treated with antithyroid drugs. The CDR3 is CASSEADLDNIQYF. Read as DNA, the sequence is TGTGCCAGCAGTGAAGCGGACCTAGACAACATTCAGTACTTC.